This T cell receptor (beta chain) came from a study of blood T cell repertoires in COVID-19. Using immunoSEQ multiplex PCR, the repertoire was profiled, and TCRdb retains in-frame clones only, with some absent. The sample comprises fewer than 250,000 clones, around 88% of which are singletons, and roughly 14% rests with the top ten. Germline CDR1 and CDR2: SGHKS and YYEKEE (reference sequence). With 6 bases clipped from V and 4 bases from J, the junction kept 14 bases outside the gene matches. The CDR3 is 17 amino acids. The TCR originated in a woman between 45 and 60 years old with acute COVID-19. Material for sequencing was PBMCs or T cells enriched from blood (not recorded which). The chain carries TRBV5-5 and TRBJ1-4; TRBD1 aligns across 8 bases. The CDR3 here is CASKAWTGRRINEKLFF. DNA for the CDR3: TGTGCCAGCAAAGCCTGGACAGGGAGGAGGATTAATGAAAAACTGTTTTTT.